A selection of T cell receptor beta chains follows, all from one sample in a study of identifying expanded T cells in peripheral blood. Assay used: immunoSEQ multiplex PCR; TCRdb lists only in-frame clones, some missing. The data show roughly 96,000 clones, with roughly 86% seen just once and approximately 5.4% held by the top ten. Material for sequencing was blood. Every receptor here comes from a person between 18 and 70 years old in good health. Both conserved end residues are part of each CDR3.

j_call	v_call	cdr3_aa
TRBJ1-2	TRBV7-9	CASSADPWGYTF
TRBJ1-5	TRBV10-3	CAIRGTANQPQHF
TRBJ2-7	TRBV5-5	CASSSGLAGDEQYF
TRBJ1-2	TRBV11-3	CASAQGGPYGYTF
TRBJ2-7	TRBV27	CASSLSKGSYEQYF
TRBJ2-1	TRBV5-1	CASSQTSGNNEQFF
TRBJ1-2	TRBV4-1	CASSPQTSNYGYTF
TRBJ1-6	TRBV10-3	CAIRTGQGDSPLHF
TRBJ2-3	TRBV5-1	CASSLAGGTDTQYF
TRBJ1-1	TRBV2	CASNPLGNTEAFF
TRBJ2-3	TRBV15	CATNSRTGYLYF
TRBJ2-7	TRBV18	CASSPAGTYEQYF
TRBJ1-1	TRBV29-1	CSVGSTRAEAFF
TRBJ1-1	TRBV4-3	CASSRTLPGQGINTEAFF
TRBJ2-5	TRBV7-7	CASSFSIRETQYF
TRBJ1-5	TRBV2	CASRGIGGTVQPQHF
TRBJ1-3	TRBV30	CAWSVGTISGNTIYF
TRBJ2-1	TRBV5-1	CASSPIASSYNEQFF
TRBJ2-5	TRBV30	CAWEGQGTQETQYF
TRBJ2-2	TRBV2	CASTLPGQNTGELFF
TRBJ2-2	TRBV5-4	CASSTTGEGELFF
TRBJ2-5	TRBV19	CASSFGRGDQETQYF
TRBJ2-2	TRBV5-5	CASIGGPGTHRTGELFF
TRBJ1-2	TRBV6-5	CASRFGDLGYGYTF
TRBJ1-1	TRBV19	CAGGRGRMNTEAFF
TRBJ1-2	TRBV5-5	CASNLGVAGGVYGYTF
TRBJ1-1	TRBV19	CASTPLGSNTEAFF
TRBJ1-1	TRBV7-2	CASSSNRGNTEAFF
TRBJ1-2	TRBV4-1	CASSQSKGQGLMGYTF
TRBJ1-1	TRBV19	CASSIIANTEKAFF
TRBJ1-4	TRBV7-2	CASSRTGGGGEKLFF
TRBJ2-6	TRBV15	CATSRDRDAGANVLTF
TRBJ2-5	TRBV5-1	CASSLFSASGGAETQYF
TRBJ1-1	TRBV18	CASSWVSNTEAFF
TRBJ1-5	TRBV7-9	CASSLGTGGNQPQHF
TRBJ1-1	TRBV10-1	CASSESGRKTEAFF
TRBJ2-3	TRBV4-3	CASSPGPTNTDTQYF
TRBJ1-2	TRBV7-9	CASSGGTGGSAGYTF
TRBJ2-7	TRBV9	CASSPWAASSDEQYF
TRBJ2-5	TRBV5-6	CASSRGQGRETQYF
TRBJ1-1	TRBV5-4	CASSFRPGATEAFF
TRBJ1-1	TRBV7-9	CASSLDWRTEAFF
TRBJ1-1	TRBV6-5	CASSYKNMNTEAFF
TRBJ1-6	TRBV5-5	CASSLQTGNNSPLHF
TRBJ2-7	TRBV10-2	CASGGGGGLNSYEQYF
TRBJ2-7	TRBV7-2	CASSWLGSGARYEQYF
TRBJ2-1	TRBV6-1	CATTIARLYNEQFF
TRBJ1-2	TRBV4-2	CASSQDEEGVVRGYTF
TRBJ2-2	TRBV29-1	CSTWTAAGELFF
TRBJ1-2	TRBV19	CASSIITRTGRYGYTF
TRBJ1-3	TRBV4-1	CASSPREGSGNTIYF
TRBJ1-5	TRBV7-2	CASSLVGGSNQPQHF
TRBJ2-7	TRBV6-6	CASSYHPPYEQYF